Listed below are T cell receptor beta chains from one sample, sequenced in a study of blood T cell repertoires in COVID-19. Clones were read by immunoSEQ multiplex PCR, and TCRdb kept only the in-frame ones, dropping some. The sample holds 100,000 to 150,000 clones; about 88% are singletons and the top ten take 2.4%. The sequenced sample was PBMCs or T cells enriched from blood (not recorded which). These receptors came from a man aged 40-55 years with acute COVID-19. Both conserved end residues are part of each CDR3. D genes are given only for firm matches. For some rows the clone size is stated as once, few or many, or as a class when expanded; others skip it.

v_call,clone_size,j_call,d_call,cdr3_nt,cdr3_aa
TRBV5-6,NA,TRBJ1-5,NA,TGTGCCAGCAGCTTGGGAGTCCATAGCAATCAGCCCCAGCATTTT,CASSLGVHSNQPQHF
TRBV19,NA,TRBJ1-1,NA,TGTGCCAGTAGTATAAGGGGGGGAGTGAACACTGAAGCTTTCTTT,CASSIRGGVNTEAFF
TRBV24-1,once,TRBJ1-2,TRBD1,TGTGCCACCAGTGGGTCGGACAGGGTAGGCGGCTACACCTTC,CATSGSDRVGGYTF
TRBV7-2,NA,TRBJ2-5,TRBD1,TGTGCCAGCAGCCGGGGACAGGGGCTGGAGACCCAGTACTTC,CASSRGQGLETQYF
TRBV18,NA,TRBJ2-1,TRBD2,TGTGCCAGCTCTCCTCTCCTAGCGGGGGTCGTAAATGAGCAGTTCTTC,CASSPLLAGVVNEQFF
TRBV10-3,NA,TRBJ1-2,NA,TGTGCCATTAACTTTGGGCGGGGGACCGATAACTATGGCTACACCTTC,CAINFGRGTDNYGYTF
TRBV24-1,NA,TRBJ1-2,TRBD1,TGTGCCACCAGTGATCCAAAGACAGGGGGCGTCTATGGCTACACCTTC,CATSDPKTGGVYGYTF
TRBV7-2,NA,TRBJ1-6,NA,TGTGCCAGCAGCTTGTACCAAAGGGGTTCACCCCTCCACTTT,CASSLYQRGSPLHF
TRBV2,NA,TRBJ1-2,NA,TGTGCCAGCAGTGTAGGGACAAACTATGGCTACACCTTC,CASSVGTNYGYTF
TRBV19,NA,TRBJ2-5,TRBD1,TGTGCCAGTAGTTTGGGACAGGAAGAGACCCAGTACTTC,CASSLGQEETQYF
TRBV20-1,NA,TRBJ1-3,NA,TGCAGTGCTAGTCCGACAGGCCTCTCTGGAAACACCATATATTTT,CSASPTGLSGNTIYF
TRBV11-2,NA,TRBJ2-5,TRBD2,TGTGCCAGCAGCCCCGGGGGTACTAGCGGGCTTTTCCAAGAGACCCAGTACTTC,CASSPGGTSGLFQETQYF
TRBV5-1,NA,TRBJ1-4,TRBD1,TGCGCCAGCAGCCTTGTCACCGGGACAGGGGATGAAAAACTGTTTTTT,CASSLVTGTGDEKLFF
TRBV28,few,TRBJ1-2,NA,TGTGCCAGCAGTCTAGGGAGCTATGGCTACACCTTC,CASSLGSYGYTF
TRBV11-2,NA,TRBJ1-2,NA,TGTGCCAGCAGCTTAGTATGGAACAGGGCAGCTAACTATGGCTACACCTTC,CASSLVWNRAANYGYTF
TRBV19,NA,TRBJ2-7,NA,TGTGCCAGTTCTCGAGAGACAGCCGCCTACGAGCAGTACTTC,CASSRETAAYEQYF
TRBV24-1,NA,TRBJ1-2,TRBD1,TGTGCCACCAGTGAGGACAGGGCCTATGGCTACACCTTC,CATSEDRAYGYTF
TRBV6-1,NA,TRBJ2-2,TRBD2,TGTGCCAGCAGTGAGAGCGGGGGGGCTTCCGGGGAGCTGTTTTTT,CASSESGGASGELFF
TRBV28,once,TRBJ2-7,TRBD1,TGTGCCAGCAGTTTAGAACAGGGGAAGTACGAGCAGTACTTC,CASSLEQGKYEQYF
TRBV10-3,NA,TRBJ1-1,TRBD1,TGTGCCATCAGTGAGGGGACAGGGGGCGGGATCACTGAAGCTTTCTTT,CAISEGTGGGITEAFF
TRBV19,NA,TRBJ2-5,TRBD2,TGTGCCAGTAGTATTCCAGCGGGAGAAGGGGGAGAGACCCAGTACTTC,CASSIPAGEGGETQYF
TRBV3-1/TRBV3-2,NA,TRBJ2-7,TRBD1,TGTGCCAGCAGCAAGGGAACAGGGGTCTCCTACGAGCAGTACTTC,CASSKGTGVSYEQYF
TRBV7-9,once,TRBJ2-1,TRBD2,TGTGCCAGCAGCCGAACGGCGCGGGGGGGCCTCAATGAGCAGTTCTTC,CASSRTARGGLNEQFF
TRBV19,NA,TRBJ2-1,NA,TGTGCCAGTACCCCGGGAGCCGGGAGAGCGGGTGAGCAGTTCTTC,CASTPGAGRAGEQFF
TRBV18,NA,TRBJ2-1,TRBD1,TGTGCCAGCTCCAGACAGGGGCGTGACAATGAGCAGTTCTTC,CASSRQGRDNEQFF
TRBV27,NA,TRBJ1-1,TRBD1,TGTGCCAGTGGCTGGGACAGGGGGGACACTGAAGCTTTCTTT,CASGWDRGDTEAFF
TRBV5-1,NA,TRBJ2-1,NA,TGCGCCAGCAGCTTGGAGTCCGGCTCCTACAATGAGCAGTTCTTC,CASSLESGSYNEQFF
TRBV12-3/TRBV12-4,NA,TRBJ1-6,TRBD1,TGTGCCAGCACGACAGGGGGGAATTCACCCCTCCACTTT,CASTTGGNSPLHF
TRBV19,NA,TRBJ2-7,TRBD2,TGTGCCAGTAGTATAGCGGGAGGTTACGAGCAGTACTTC,CASSIAGGYEQYF
TRBV10-2,NA,TRBJ1-1,NA,TGCGCCAGCATCCCACAGATGAACACTGAAGCTTTCTTT,CASIPQMNTEAFF